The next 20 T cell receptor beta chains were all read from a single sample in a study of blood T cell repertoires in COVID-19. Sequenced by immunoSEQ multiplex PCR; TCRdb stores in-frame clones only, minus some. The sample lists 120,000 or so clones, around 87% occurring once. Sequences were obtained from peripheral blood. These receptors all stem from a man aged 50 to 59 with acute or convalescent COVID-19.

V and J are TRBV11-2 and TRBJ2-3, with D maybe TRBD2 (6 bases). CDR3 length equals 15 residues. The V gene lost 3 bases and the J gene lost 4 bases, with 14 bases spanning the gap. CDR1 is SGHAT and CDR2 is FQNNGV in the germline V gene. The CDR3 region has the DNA TGTGCCAGCAGCTTCCGGGGACTTGGCGCAGATACGCAGTATTTT. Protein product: CASSFRGLGADTQYF.

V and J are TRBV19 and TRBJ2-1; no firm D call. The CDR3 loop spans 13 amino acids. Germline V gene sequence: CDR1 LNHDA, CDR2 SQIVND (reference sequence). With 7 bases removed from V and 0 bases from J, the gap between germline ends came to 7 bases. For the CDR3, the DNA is TGTGCCAGTACCCATAGCTCCTACAATGAGCAGTTCTTC. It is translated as CASTHSSYNEQFF. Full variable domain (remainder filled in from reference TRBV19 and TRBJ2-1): DGGITQSPKYLFRKEGQNVTLSCEQNLNHDAMYWYRQDPGQGLRLIYYSQIVNDFQKGDIAEGYSVSREKKESFPLTVTSAQKNPTAFYLCASTHSSYNEQFFGPGTRLTVL.

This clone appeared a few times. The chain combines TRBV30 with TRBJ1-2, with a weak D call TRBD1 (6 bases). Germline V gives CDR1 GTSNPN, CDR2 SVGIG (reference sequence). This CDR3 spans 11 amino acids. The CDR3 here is CVWQGSYGYTF. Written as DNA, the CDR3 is TGTGTATGGCAGGGGAGCTATGGCTACACCTTC.

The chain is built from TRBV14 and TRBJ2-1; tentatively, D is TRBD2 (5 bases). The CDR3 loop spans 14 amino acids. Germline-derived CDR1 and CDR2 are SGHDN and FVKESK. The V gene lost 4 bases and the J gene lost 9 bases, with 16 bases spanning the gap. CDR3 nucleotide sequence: TGTGCCAGCAGCCCATGGACCGGGGAGACTGAGCAGTTCTTC. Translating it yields CASSPWTGETEQFF. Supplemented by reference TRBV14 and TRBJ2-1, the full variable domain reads EAGVTQFPSHSVIEKGQTVTLRCDPISGHDNLYWYRRVMGKEIKFLLHFVKESKQDESGMPNNRFLAERTGGTYSTLKVQPAELEDSGVYFCASSPWTGETEQFFGPGTRLTVL.

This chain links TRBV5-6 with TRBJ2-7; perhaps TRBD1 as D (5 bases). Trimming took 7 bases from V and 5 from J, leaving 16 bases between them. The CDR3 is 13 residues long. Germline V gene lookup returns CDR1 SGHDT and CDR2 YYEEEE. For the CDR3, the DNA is TGTGCCAGCGGGCAGGGTGAAGTCCACGAGCAGTACTTC. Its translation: CASGQGEVHEQYF.

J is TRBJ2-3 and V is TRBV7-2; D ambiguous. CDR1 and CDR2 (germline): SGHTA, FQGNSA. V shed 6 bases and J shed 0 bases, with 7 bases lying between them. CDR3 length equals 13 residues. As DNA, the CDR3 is TGTGCCAGCAGACCAAGCAGCACAGATACGCAGTATTTT. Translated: CASRPSSTDTQYF. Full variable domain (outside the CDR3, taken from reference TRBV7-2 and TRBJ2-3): GAGVSQSPSNKVTEKGKDVELRCDPISGHTALYWYRQSLGQGLEFLIYFQGNSAPDKSGLPSDRFSAERTGGSVSTLTIQRTQQEDSAVYLCASRPSSTDTQYFGPGTRLTVL.

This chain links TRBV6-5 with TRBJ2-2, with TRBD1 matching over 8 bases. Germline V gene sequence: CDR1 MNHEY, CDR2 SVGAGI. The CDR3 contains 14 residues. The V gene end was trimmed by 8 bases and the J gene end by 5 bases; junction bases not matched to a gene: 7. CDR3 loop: CASQTGVWTGELFF. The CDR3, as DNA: TGTGCCAGCCAGACAGGGGTATGGACCGGGGAGCTGTTTTTT.

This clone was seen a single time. DNA of the CDR3: TGCGCCAGCAGCTTGGATACGGGCAGGGTGCAGTACTTC. Translating it yields CASSLDTGRVQYF. This sequence joins TRBV5-1 and TRBJ2-7; perhaps TRBD1 as D (5 bases). Trimming took 0 bases from V and 9 from J, leaving 13 bases between them. The CDR3 extends over 13 amino acids. CDR1 is SGHRS, CDR2 YFSETQ, per germline.

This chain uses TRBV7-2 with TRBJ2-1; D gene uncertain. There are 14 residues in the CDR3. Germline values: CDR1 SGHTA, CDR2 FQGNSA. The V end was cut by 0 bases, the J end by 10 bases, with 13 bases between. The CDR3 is CASSLALSRSEQFF. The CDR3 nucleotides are TGTGCCAGCAGCTTAGCGCTATCCCGATCGGAGCAGTTCTTC.

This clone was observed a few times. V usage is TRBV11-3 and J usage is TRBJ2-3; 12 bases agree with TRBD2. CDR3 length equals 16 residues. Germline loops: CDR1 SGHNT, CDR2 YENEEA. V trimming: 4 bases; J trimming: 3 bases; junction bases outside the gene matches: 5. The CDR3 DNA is TGTGCCAGCAGCTCAAGACTAGCGGGAGCGACAGATACGCAGTATTTT. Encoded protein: CASSSRLAGATDTQYF.

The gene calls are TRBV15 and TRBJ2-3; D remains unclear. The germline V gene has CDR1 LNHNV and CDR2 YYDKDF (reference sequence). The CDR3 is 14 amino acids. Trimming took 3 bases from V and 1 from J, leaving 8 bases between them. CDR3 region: CATSSSARTDTQYF. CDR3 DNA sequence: TGTGCCACCAGCAGTAGTGCACGCACAGATACGCAGTATTTT.

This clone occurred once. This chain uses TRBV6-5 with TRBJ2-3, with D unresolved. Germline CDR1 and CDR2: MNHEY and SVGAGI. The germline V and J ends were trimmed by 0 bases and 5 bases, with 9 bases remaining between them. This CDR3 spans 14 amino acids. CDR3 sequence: CASSYSFGQDTQYF. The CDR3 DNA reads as TGTGCCAGCAGTTACTCGTTTGGGCAAGATACGCAGTATTTT.

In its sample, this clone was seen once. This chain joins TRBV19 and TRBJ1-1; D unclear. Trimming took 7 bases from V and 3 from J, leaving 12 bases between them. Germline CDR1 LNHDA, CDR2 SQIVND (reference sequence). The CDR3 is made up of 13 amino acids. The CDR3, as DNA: TGTGCCAGTATCGGGGAGGGTGACACTGAAGCTTTCTTT. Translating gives CASIGEGDTEAFF.

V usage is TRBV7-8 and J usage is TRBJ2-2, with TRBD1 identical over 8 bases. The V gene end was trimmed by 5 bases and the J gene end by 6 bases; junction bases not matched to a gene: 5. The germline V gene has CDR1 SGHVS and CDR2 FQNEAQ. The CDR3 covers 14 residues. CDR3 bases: TGTGCCAGCAGCCAAATACAGGGGGCCGGGGAGCTGTTTTTT. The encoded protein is CASSQIQGAGELFF.

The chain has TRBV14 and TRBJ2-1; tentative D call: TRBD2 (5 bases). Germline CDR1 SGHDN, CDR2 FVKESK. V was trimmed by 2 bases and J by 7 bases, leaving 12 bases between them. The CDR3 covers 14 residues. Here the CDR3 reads CASSQTAVGNEQFF. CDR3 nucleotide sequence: TGTGCCAGCAGCCAAACAGCGGTTGGGAATGAGCAGTTCTTC.

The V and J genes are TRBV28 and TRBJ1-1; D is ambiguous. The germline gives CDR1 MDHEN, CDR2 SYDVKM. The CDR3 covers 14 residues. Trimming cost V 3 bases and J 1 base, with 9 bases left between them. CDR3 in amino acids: CASSFGGSNTEAFF. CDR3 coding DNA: TGTGCCAGCAGTTTTGGCGGATCGAACACTGAAGCTTTCTTT. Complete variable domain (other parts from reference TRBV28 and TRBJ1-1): DVKVTQSSRYLVKRTGEKVFLECVQDMDHENMFWYRQDPGLGLRLIYFSYDVKMKEKGDIPEGYSVSREKKERFSLILESASTNQTSMYLCASSFGGSNTEAFFGQGTRLTVV.

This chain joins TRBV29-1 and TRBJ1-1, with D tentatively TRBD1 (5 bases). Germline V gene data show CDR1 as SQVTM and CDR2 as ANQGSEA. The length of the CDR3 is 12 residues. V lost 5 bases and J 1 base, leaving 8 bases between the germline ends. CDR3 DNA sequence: TGCAGCGTTTACCAGGGGAACACTGAAGCTTTCTTT. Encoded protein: CSVYQGNTEAFF.

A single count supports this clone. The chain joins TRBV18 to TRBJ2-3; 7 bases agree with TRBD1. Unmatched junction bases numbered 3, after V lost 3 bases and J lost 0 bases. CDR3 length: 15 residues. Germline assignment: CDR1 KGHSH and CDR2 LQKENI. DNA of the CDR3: TGTGCCAGCTCACCCAACAGGGGTAGCACAGATACGCAGTATTTT. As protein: CASSPNRGSTDTQYF.

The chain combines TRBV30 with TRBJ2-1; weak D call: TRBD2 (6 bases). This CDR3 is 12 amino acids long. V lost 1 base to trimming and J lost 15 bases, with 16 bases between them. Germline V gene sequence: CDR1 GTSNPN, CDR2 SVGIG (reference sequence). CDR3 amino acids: CAWSGTRRVPFF. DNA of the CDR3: TGTGCCTGGAGTGGAACCAGGAGGGTACCGTTCTTC.

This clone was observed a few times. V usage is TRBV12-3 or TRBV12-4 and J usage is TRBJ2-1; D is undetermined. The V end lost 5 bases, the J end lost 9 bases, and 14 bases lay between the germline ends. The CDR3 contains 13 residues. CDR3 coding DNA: TGTGCCAGCAGTCAAACTATAATGTTTGAGCAGTTCTTC. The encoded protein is CASSQTIMFEQFF.